The source of this T cell receptor beta chain is a study of blood T cell repertoires in COVID-19. Participants had their cohort set by participant-reported clinical history. CDR1 and CDR2 (germline): KGHSH, LQKENI. This CDR3 comprises 15 residues. The ends lost 2 bases at V and 13 bases at J; junction bases unmatched: 12. Sequencing used immunoSEQ multiplex PCR; TCRdb keeps in-frame clones, though not all of them. The sample consists of hundreds of thousands of clones, approximately 91% of them appearing once. This clone was found once. The chain carries TRBV18 and TRBJ2-1, with 9 bases aligning to TRBD2. This receptor was taken from a woman aged 18 to 35 who had been exposed to COVID-19. Sequencing was done on a sample of PBMCs or T cells enriched from blood (not recorded which). The CDR3 is CASSPYELAGPDQFF. CDR3 DNA: TGTGCCAGCTCACCATACGAGCTAGCGGGGCCTGACCAGTTCTTC.